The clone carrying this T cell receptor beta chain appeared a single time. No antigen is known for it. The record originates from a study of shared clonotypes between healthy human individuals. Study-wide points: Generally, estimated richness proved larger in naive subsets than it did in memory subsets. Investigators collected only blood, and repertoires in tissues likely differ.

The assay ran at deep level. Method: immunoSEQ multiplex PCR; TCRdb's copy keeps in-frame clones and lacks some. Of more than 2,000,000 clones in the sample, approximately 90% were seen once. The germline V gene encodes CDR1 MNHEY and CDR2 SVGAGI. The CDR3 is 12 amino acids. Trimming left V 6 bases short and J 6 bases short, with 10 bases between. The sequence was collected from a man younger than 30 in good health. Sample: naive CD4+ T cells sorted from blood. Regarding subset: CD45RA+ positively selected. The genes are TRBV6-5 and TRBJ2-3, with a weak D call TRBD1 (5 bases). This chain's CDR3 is CASSSRQDTQYF. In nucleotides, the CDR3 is TGTGCCAGCAGCTCTAGACAGGATACGCAGTATTTT.